This T cell receptor (beta chain) derives from a study of tissue T cells after allogeneic stem cell transplantation (dated 2022 in TCRdb). Describing the broader study: TCR beta repertoires were profiled across many tissues obtained from research autopsies of patients with and without GVHD, as well as in mouse models of GVHD. On the human side, the study was prospective and observational, with no blinding or randomization. Points the paper makes about the study in general: In both patients and mice, T cells from blood and spleen covered only a limited part of the TCR repertoire found in tissues. The patient cohort was small and clinically heterogeneous, and sampling depth was acknowledged as a limitation. Only a few T cell clones appeared in more than one patient, yet motif-based clustering showed tissue-specific repertoire signatures that were shared between patients. Within patients, how anatomically similar tissues were was a major factor shaping TCR repertoire composition, regardless of disease or transplant status. The study did not determine which tissue TCRs were alloreactive or antigen-specific, and some clones might have been persisting host cells.

The germline V gene encodes CDR1 KGHPV and CDR2 FQNQEV (reference sequence). The CDR3 sequence holds 11 residues, the cysteine and phenylalanine included. The DNA has 30 bases, all within the CDR3, and is read from base 1. The germline ends are 6 bases apart after V is trimmed by 5 bases and J by 4 bases. Concerning this clone itself: The antigen this receptor binds is unknown. Here, both gene names and germline sequences come from the mouse. The CDR3 end falls 1 residue outside the read, so it is completed with the germline J gene.

This sample's time point label indicates: mouse harvest day 7 after allogeneic transplant. Mouse grafts combined 10^7 T-cell-depleted bone marrow cells with 10^6 splenic CD5+ T cells, given via tail vein injection. A major MHC-mismatch B6 (H2b) into BALB/c (H2d) model was used to model mouse GVHD, and tissues were profiled at day 7 or 14. Mouse tissues and retro-orbital blood were harvested on day 7 or 14 post-transplant using separate sterile tools per animal; livers were flushed beforehand. Before genomic DNA isolation with the DNeasy Blood & Tissue Kit, mouse tissues were minced with razor blades in buffered saline. The library was produced with the immunoSEQ multiplex PCR assay. Adaptive Biotechnologies performed TCRbeta CDR3 sequencing at survey depth and reported CDR3 sequences, V/J genes, productive frequency, and template counts. Amplification of TCR beta CDR3 regions was performed from genomic DNA rather than from RNA. Under the source paper's analysis protocol: Jensen-Shannon divergence was used to quantify pairwise repertoire overlap between tissues, with a value of 1 indicating complete divergence and a value of 0 indicating identical repertoires. Tissues were clustered by single-linkage agglomerative hierarchical clustering of pairwise JSD values, and the clustering results were displayed as dendrograms. GLIPH2 was applied to all patient samples using simulation_depth 1000, kmer_min_depth 3, and cdr3_length_cutoff 8, and only groups with more than two unique CDR3s were retained. A standardized tissue-overlap score was generated by extrapolating Jaccard GLIPH-group overlap across patients to a standard repertoire size of 1000 clones. To look at how diversity was associated with clinical or experimental variables, linear mixed-effect models were used, with tissue treated as a fixed effect and individual treated as a random effect. Drawn from immuneACCESS, this table holds only the in-frame rearrangements with V and J called that TCRdb kept. Clones are partly lost; checked studies trace under half to an unresolved V gene and leave the rest unexplained. For V, J and clone size, that table is used; D and trimming come from the DNA. The sample table shows some 4,000 clones, and approximately 53% are seen once. Roughly a tenth of the sample comes from the top ten.

This TCR was sampled from a female BALB/c mouse given C57BL/6 T cells with graft-versus-host disease after an allogeneic hematopoietic cell transplant. The specimen was lymph node tissue. The chain links TRBV26 with TRBJ2-7; TRBD1 is a weak D gene call, 6 bases matching. The CDR3 protein sequence reads: CASSGQYEQYF. Incomplete CDR3 DNA: TGTGCCAGCAGTGGACAGTATGAACAGTAC.